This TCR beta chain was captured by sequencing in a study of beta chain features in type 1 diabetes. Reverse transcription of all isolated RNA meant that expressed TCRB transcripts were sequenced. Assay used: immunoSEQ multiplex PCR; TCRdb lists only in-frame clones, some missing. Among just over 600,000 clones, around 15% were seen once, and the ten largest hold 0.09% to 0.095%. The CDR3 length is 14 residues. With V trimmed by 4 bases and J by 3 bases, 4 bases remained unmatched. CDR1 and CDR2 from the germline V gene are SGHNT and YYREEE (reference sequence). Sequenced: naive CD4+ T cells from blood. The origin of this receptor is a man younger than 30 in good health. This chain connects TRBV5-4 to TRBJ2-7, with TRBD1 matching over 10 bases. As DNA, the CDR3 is TGTGCCAGCAGCCCGAGGGACAGGGGCTACGAGCAGTACTTC. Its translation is CASSPRDRGYEQYF.